This TCR beta chain originates from a study of blood T cells in healthy people across ages. Study details: When template switching was applied, about one barcoded beta molecule was captured per two T cells.

Germline V CDR1 and CDR2: SGHAT, FQNNGV. V lost 0 bases to trimming and J lost 13 bases, with 16 bases between them. This CDR3 region has 14 residues. Of note for this clonotype: The antigen is undetermined. Since a much larger clone is just one base distant, this may be a read error.

Alongside a J-beta primer mix, a sample-barcoded 5' primer served in a second PCR lasting about 7 to 12 cycles. TCRdb re-called the 5' RACE reads with MiXCR, one entry per CDR3 protein. The data show 870,000 or so distinct CDR3 sequences, with about 28% seen just once and roughly a sixth held by the top ten. Overall study findings and caveats: A strong correlation was seen between TCR beta diversity and naive T cell percentage. Expanded clonotype shifts may have been confounded, as the donors had an unknown CMV status. The recorded TCR beta diversity per million T cells decreased in a roughly linear manner with age.

This receptor was taken from an elderly woman in good health. The sequenced sample was blood. The chain combines TRBV11-2 with TRBJ2-1, with D perhaps TRBD1 (6 bases). The CDR3, as DNA: TGTGCCAGCAGCTTAGAAACAGGGAAAGAGACCCAGTTCTTC. Residues: CASSLETGKETQFF.